The TCR beta chain under discussion was sequenced for a study of cytomegalovirus exposure and HLA in healthy donors. Turning to the study itself: The approximately 120 validation repertoires, a later analysis reported, used the same platform as the approximately 700 first-cohort repertoires.

TCRdb keeps only in-frame clones here, not all; method: immunoSEQ multiplex PCR. The sample carries roughly 130,000 clones, 89% recorded once. The table lists this clone with a count of one. What it recognizes is unknown. Whole-study results and caveats: In vitro confirmation showed a few CMV-associated chains to be CMV antigen specific.

This receptor was obtained from a woman younger than 35 in good health and CMV-seropositive. The sample consisted of PBMCs.

This chain's CDR3 is CASSLGSTGGVQETQYF. CDR3 DNA: TGTGCCAGCAGCTTAGGGAGTACAGGGGGCGTCCAAGAGACCCAGTACTTC. V and J are TRBV11-3 and TRBJ2-5; 9 bases agree with TRBD1. The junction had 7 bases not matched to a gene; V was cut back by 1 base and J by 1 base. The germline gives CDR1 SGHNT, CDR2 YENEEA. CDR3 size: 17 residues.